The 19 T cell receptor beta chains below were found in one sample sequenced in a study of CD4 T cells in lung cancer. Assay: immunoSEQ multiplex PCR; the TCRdb copy retains only in-frame clones and omits some. The sample includes over 8,000 clones, 50% to 80% of them seen just once. The lung tissue was taken at least 3 cm from the tumor in the same resection. Material: normal lung tissue taken away from the tumor. The receptors were gathered from a man in his sixties with non-small cell lung cancer.

This clone occurred a few times. The chain recombines TRBV10-1 with TRBJ2-7, with no clear D. This CDR3 is 11 amino acids long. Trimming stripped 5 bases from V and 5 bases from J, with 7 bases between. Germline V gives CDR1 WNHNN, CDR2 SYGVQD (reference sequence). Written as DNA, the CDR3 is TGCGCCAGCAGTCAGCAGGACGAGCAGTACTTC. It specifies CASSQQDEQYF.

The rearrangement links TRBV5-1 to TRBJ2-7; 12 bases map to TRBD2. Germline values: CDR1 SGHRS, CDR2 YFSETQ. V gave up 3 bases and J gave up 6 bases; unmatched junction bases: 7. The CDR3 contains 15 residues. The CDR3 nucleotides read TGCGCCAGCAGCTCCCTAGCGGGAGGGGGTACCGAGCAGTACTTC. Translated, it gives CASSSLAGGGTEQYF.

This chain connects TRBV19 to TRBJ2-3; D is possibly TRBD2 (6 bases). Germline V gene sequence: CDR1 LNHDA, CDR2 SQIVND (reference sequence). V was shortened by 6 bases and J by 3 bases, with 16 bases between the two germline ends. The length of the CDR3 is 15 residues. CDR3 sequence reads: CASRSLGSPTDTQYF. The DNA of the CDR3 is TGTGCCAGTAGATCACTCGGGAGTCCGACAGATACGCAGTATTTT.

The rearrangement uses TRBV7-9 and TRBJ2-5; TRBD1 matches at 10 bases. J was trimmed by 5 bases and V by 1 base; bases with no gene match: 10. CDR1 is SEHNR, CDR2 FQNEAQ, per germline (reference sequence). CDR3 length: 17 amino acids. The CDR3 sequence is CASSLGRGGTGDETQYF. CDR3 nucleotide sequence: TGTGCCAGCAGCTTAGGTCGTGGAGGGACAGGGGACGAGACCCAGTACTTC.

The chain couples TRBV11-3 to TRBJ2-6; 8 nucleotides agree with TRBD1. CDR3 length equals 18 residues. Germline loops: CDR1 SGHNT, CDR2 YENEEA. Losses at the gene ends were 1 base for V and 3 bases for J; bases not matched to a gene: 8. The DNA of the CDR3 is TGTGCCAGCAGCTTAGTATTCGGACAGGGCGGTGGGGCCAACGTCCTGACTTTC. This gives the protein CASSLVFGQGGGANVLTF.

The gene calls are TRBV6-5 and TRBJ1-1, with 12 nucleotides matching TRBD1. J lost 9 bases, V lost 6 bases, and 8 bases had no gene match. CDR3 length: 14 residues. Germline values: CDR1 MNHEY, CDR2 SVGAGI. In nucleotides, the CDR3 is TGTGCCAGCAGCCCTAACCGGGACAGGGGGCAAGCTTTCTTT. It translates to CASSPNRDRGQAFF.

This sequence joins TRBV18 and TRBJ2-3; TRBD2 matches at 9 bases. This CDR3 has 16 amino acids. Germline V gene lookup returns CDR1 KGHSH and CDR2 LQKENI. Trimming removed 2 bases from V and 6 bases from J; junction bases left unmatched: 9. This chain's CDR3 is CASSPFRREGSDTQYF. For the CDR3, the DNA is TGTGCCAGCTCACCATTCAGGCGGGAGGGATCCGATACGCAGTATTTT.

This clone showed up just a few times. V is TRBV7-9 and J is TRBJ2-5, with 8 bases identical to TRBD2. This CDR3 has 16 residues. Germline CDR1 and CDR2: SEHNR and FQNEAQ (reference sequence). J lost 2 bases, V lost 5 bases, and 10 bases had no gene match. CDR3 nucleotide sequence: TGTGCCAGCAGCCCTCACCGCGGGGGGCGACAAGAGACCCAGTACTTC. This encodes CASSPHRGGRQETQYF.

This rearrangement joins TRBV14 to TRBJ2-7, with D maybe TRBD2 (7 bases). With 5 bases removed from V and 2 bases from J, the gap between germline ends came to 10 bases. Germline lookup yields CDR1 SGHDN and CDR2 FVKESK. The CDR3 consists of 13 residues. The CDR3 DNA reads TGTGCCAGCAGCGCCGGGGGGCCCTACGAGCAGTACGTC. Its protein is CASSAGGPYEQYV.

This chain joins TRBV7-2 and TRBJ2-1; perhaps TRBD1 as D (5 bases). Looked up from germline, CDR1 is SGHTA and CDR2 is FQGNSA. The CDR3 length is 14 residues. Trimming cost V 4 bases and J 0 bases, with 7 bases left between them. The CDR3 nucleotides are TGTGCCAGCAGCTGGCAGGGCTCCTACAATGAGCAGTTCTTC. Protein: CASSWQGSYNEQFF.

In this sample, this clone is medium-sized (0.01 to 0.1%). This chain connects TRBV6-1 to TRBJ2-3; 7 bases map to TRBD2. The CDR3 has 15 amino acids. Germline values: CDR1 MNHNS, CDR2 SASEGT. J lost 0 bases, V lost 0 bases, and 0 bases had no gene match. The CDR3 loop reads CASSEASGSTDTQYF. Written as DNA, the CDR3 is TGTGCCAGCAGTGAAGCTAGCGGGAGCACAGATACGCAGTATTTT.

The rearrangement links TRBV27 to TRBJ2-5; 11 nucleotides align to TRBD2. Germline CDR1 and CDR2: MNHEY and SMNVEV (reference sequence). With 3 bases clipped from V and 2 bases from J, the junction kept 5 bases outside the gene matches. This CDR3 spans 16 amino acids. The CDR3 coding sequence is TGTGCCAGCAGTTTTCGGTGGACTAGCGGGCAAGAGACCCAGTACTTC. Its protein is CASSFRWTSGQETQYF.

In its sample, this clone ranks as medium-sized. This chain connects TRBV19 to TRBJ2-2; TRBD2 is a possible D gene (6 bases). This CDR3 has 15 amino acids. Germline-derived CDR1 and CDR2 are LNHDA and SQIVND (reference sequence). Trimming shortened V by 5 bases and J by 7 bases, and 17 bases separated the two germline ends. The CDR3 sequence: CASSRRQRASGELFF. In DNA, the CDR3 is TGTGCCAGTAGTCGCCGGCAGCGGGCAAGCGGGGAGCTGTTTTTT.

This CDR3 reads CASSFWDREETQYF. CDR3 coding DNA: TGTGCCAGCAGCTTCTGGGACAGGGAAGAGACCCAGTACTTC. V usage is TRBV5-4 and J usage is TRBJ2-5; TRBD1 aligns across 9 bases. Per the germline V gene, CDR1 is SGHNT and CDR2 is YYREEE (reference sequence). This CDR3 contains 14 residues. J was trimmed by 3 bases and V by 2 bases; bases with no gene match: 2.

This clone is labeled medium-sized (0.01 to 0.1%). The chain is built from TRBV9 and TRBJ2-7; 7 nucleotides match TRBD2. The CDR3 has 16 amino acids. With V trimmed by 0 bases and J by 1 base, 7 bases remained unmatched. CDR1 and CDR2 from the germline V gene are SGDLS and YYNGEE. DNA of the CDR3: TGTGCCAGCAGCGTAGGAGGTGGCGGGAGTTCCTACGAGCAGTACTTC. Amino acids: CASSVGGGGSSYEQYF. Full variable domain (outside the CDR3, taken from reference TRBV9 and TRBJ2-7): DSGVTQTPKHLITATGQRVTLRCSPRSGDLSVYWYQQSLDQGLQFLIQYYNGEERAKGNILERFSAQQFPDLHSELNLSSLELGDSALYFCASSVGGGGSSYEQYFGPGTRLTVT.

The chain joins TRBV4-1 to TRBJ2-7, with D possibly being TRBD1 (5 bases). The germline CDR1 and CDR2 sequences are MGHRA and YSYEKL. V lost 4 bases, J lost 4 bases, and 17 bases lay in between. This CDR3 region has 15 residues. CDR3 sequence (DNA): TGCGCCAGCAGCCGAGAATTTCAGGGAAAATACGAGCAGTACGTC. This gives the protein CASSREFQGKYEQYV.

In this sample, this clone turned up once. The chain carries TRBV19 and TRBJ2-7, with 7 bases lining up with TRBD1. V shed 4 bases and J 2 bases; nucleotides not matched to a gene: 5. This CDR3 comprises 14 residues. The germline CDR1 and CDR2 sequences are LNHDA and SQIVND (reference sequence). The CDR3 loop is CASSKTGFPYEQYF. The CDR3 bases are TGTGCCAGTAGTAAGACAGGGTTTCCCTACGAGCAGTACTTC.

The J gene is TRBJ1-2, the V gene TRBV6-5, with D tentatively TRBD1 (5 bases). V was clipped by 2 bases and J by 6 bases, with 19 bases between them. The CDR3 is 16 residues long. In germline, CDR1 is MNHEY, CDR2 SVGAGI. The CDR3, as DNA: TGTGCCAGCAGTTACGTCGGAGGGCGGCAGGGTCATGGCTACACCTTC. Its protein is CASSYVGGRQGHGYTF.

This clone has more than one count but fewer than ten. Other DNA sequences within the sample encode an identical CDR3. The CDR3 DNA sequence: TGTGCCAGCACCCAGGGCACTGAAGCTTTCTTT. Protein sequence: CASTQGTEAFF. The chain couples TRBV6-5 to TRBJ1-1, with a tentative D call TRBD1 (5 bases). V was clipped by 7 bases and J by 4 bases, with 7 bases between them. CDR3 size: 11 residues. Germline V lookup: CDR1 MNHEY, CDR2 SVGAGI.